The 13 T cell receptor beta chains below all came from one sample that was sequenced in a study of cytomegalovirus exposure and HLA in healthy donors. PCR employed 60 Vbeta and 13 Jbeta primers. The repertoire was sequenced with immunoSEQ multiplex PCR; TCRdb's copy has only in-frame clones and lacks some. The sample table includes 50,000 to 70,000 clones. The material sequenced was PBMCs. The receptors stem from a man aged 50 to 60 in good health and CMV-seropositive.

The CDR3 loop reads CASLIGRGYNEQFF. The DNA of the CDR3 is TGTGCCAGCCTTATTGGGCGGGGCTACAATGAGCAGTTCTTC. The chain combines TRBV13 with TRBJ2-1, with D possibly being TRBD2 (6 bases). Germline V gives CDR1 PRHDT, CDR2 FYEKMQ (reference sequence). CDR3 length equals 14 residues. V lost 8 bases and J 3 bases, leaving 14 bases between the germline ends.

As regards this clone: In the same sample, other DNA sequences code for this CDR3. Written as DNA, the CDR3 is TGTGCCAGCAGCTTAGAGTCAGGGGGCAGAGCTGAAGCTTTCTTT. The encoded protein is CASSLESGGRAEAFF. The chain employs TRBV11-2 and TRBJ1-1, with 8 bases aligning to TRBD1. Germline V lookup: CDR1 SGHAT, CDR2 FQNNGV. The trim removed 0 bases at V and 6 bases at J, leaving 6 bases unmatched. This CDR3 is built from 15 residues. Using reference TRBV11-2 and TRBJ1-1 for the parts outside the CDR3, the full variable domain is EAGVAQSPRYKIIEKRQSVAFWCNPISGHATLYWYQQILGQGPKLLIQFQNNGVVDDSQLPKDRFSAERLKGVDSTLKIQPAKLEDSAVYLCASSLESGGRAEAFFGQGTRLTVV.

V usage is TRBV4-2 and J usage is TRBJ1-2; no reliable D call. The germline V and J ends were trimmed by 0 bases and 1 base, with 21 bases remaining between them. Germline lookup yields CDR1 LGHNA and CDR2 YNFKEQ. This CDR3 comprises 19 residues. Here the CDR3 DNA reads TGTGCCAGCAGCCAAGATCCCTGGGAGGGCAGCGGGCATAACTATGGCTACACCTTC. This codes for CASSQDPWEGSGHNYGYTF.

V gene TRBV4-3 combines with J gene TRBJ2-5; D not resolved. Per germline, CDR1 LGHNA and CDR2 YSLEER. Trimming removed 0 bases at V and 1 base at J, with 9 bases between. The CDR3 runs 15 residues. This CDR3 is CASSQDRALQETQYF. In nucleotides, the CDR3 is TGCGCCAGCAGCCAAGATAGAGCCCTCCAAGAGACCCAGTACTTC.

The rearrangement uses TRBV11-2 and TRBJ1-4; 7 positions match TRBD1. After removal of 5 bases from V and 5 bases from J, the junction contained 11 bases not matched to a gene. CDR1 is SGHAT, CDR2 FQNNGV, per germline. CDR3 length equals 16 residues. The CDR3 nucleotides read TGTGCCAGCAGCATAGGGACAGACACCAGAAATGAAAAACTGTTTTTT. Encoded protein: CASSIGTDTRNEKLFF.

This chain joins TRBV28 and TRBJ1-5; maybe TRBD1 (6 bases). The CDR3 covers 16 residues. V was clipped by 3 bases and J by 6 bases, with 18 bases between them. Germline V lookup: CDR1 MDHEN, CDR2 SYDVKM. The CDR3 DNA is TGTGCCAGCAGTTTCCTAAGCAGGGGCTCGGGTCAGCCCCAGCATTTT. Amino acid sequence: CASSFLSRGSGQPQHF.

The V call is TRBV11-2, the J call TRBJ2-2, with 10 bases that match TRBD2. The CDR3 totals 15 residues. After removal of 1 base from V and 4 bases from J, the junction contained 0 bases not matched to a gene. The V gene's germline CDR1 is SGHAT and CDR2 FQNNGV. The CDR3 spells CASSLGLAGTGELFF. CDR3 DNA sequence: TGTGCCAGCAGCTTAGGACTAGCGGGCACCGGGGAGCTGTTTTTT.

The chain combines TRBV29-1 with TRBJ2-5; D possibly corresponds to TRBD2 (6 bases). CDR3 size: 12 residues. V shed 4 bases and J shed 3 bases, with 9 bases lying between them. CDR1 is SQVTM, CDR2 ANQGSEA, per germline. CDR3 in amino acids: CSVGTTKETQYF. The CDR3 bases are TGCAGCGTTGGGACTACAAAAGAGACCCAGTACTTC.

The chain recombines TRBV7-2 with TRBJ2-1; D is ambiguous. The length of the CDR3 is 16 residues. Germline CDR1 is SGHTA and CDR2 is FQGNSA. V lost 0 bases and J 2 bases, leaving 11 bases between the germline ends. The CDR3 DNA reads TGTGCCAGCAGCTTAGCGTCAGGAACTGCCTACAATGAGCAGTTCTTC. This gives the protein CASSLASGTAYNEQFF.

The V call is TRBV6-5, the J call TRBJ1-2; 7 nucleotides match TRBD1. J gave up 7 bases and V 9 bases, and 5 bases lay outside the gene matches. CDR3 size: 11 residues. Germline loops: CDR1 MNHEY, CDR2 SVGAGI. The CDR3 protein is CARSDRVGYTF. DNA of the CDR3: TGTGCCAGAAGTGACAGGGTTGGCTACACCTTC.

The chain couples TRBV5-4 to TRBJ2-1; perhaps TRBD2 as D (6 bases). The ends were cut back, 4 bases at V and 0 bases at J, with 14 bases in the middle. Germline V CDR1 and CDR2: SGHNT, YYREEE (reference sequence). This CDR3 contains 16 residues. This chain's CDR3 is CASSPAGLSSYNEQFF. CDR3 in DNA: TGTGCCAGCAGCCCCGCGGGGCTTAGCTCCTACAATGAGCAGTTCTTC.

CDR3 region: CASRGASNYGYTF. CDR3 sequence (DNA): TGTGCCAGCAGGGGCGCTTCTAACTATGGCTACACCTTC. The genes are TRBV6-5 and TRBJ1-2; D remains ambiguous. This CDR3 has 13 amino acids. Looked up from germline, CDR1 is MNHEY and CDR2 is SVGAGI. Trimming cost V 6 bases and J 0 bases, with 8 bases left between them.

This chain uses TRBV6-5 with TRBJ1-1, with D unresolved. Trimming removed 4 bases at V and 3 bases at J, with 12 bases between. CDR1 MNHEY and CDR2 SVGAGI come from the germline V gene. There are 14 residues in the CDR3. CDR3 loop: CASSSRQSHTEAFF. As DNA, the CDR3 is TGTGCCAGCAGTTCTCGACAATCCCACACTGAAGCTTTCTTT.